This T cell receptor beta chain appears in the sequencing data of a study of blood T cell repertoires in COVID-19. By share, this clone ranks as medium-sized. Clones were sequenced by immunoSEQ multiplex PCR, and TCRdb holds only the in-frame ones, with some missing. The sample carries about 52,000 clones, about 85% recorded once. Per germline, CDR1 ENHRY and CDR2 SYGVKD. The CDR3 runs to 11 residues. The sequenced sample was peripheral blood. The TCR sequence derives from a human donor in a cohort sampled during active COVID-19. The chain is built from TRBV10-3 and TRBJ2-3; no clear D gene. CDR3 residues: CASEGADTQYF. DNA for the CDR3: TGTGCAAGCGAAGGAGCGGATACGCAGTATTTT.